The clone carrying this TCR beta chain was counted a single time. The antigen remains undetermined. The CDR3 end shows no conserved phenylalanine or tryptophan, and so a read error is likely. It is unclear where the CDR3 begins or ends on the DNA, so no DNA is shown, and the CDR3 is as TCRdb lists it. Before being chosen for sequencing, patients had shown CD8+CD57+ cell expansion by flow cytometry. Profiling that covered TCR beta VDJ and CDR3 relied on genomic DNA as its template. TCRdb re-called the reads through MiXCR, storing one row per CDR3 protein. This table has approximately 250,000 distinct CDR3 sequences, approximately 79% appearing once. Germline CDR1 and CDR2: SGHVS and FQNEAQ. The CDR3 totals 15 residues, both ends included. This entry comes from a study of CD8+CD57+ T cells in acquired aplastic anemia. General study results and limits: A set of around 30 CD8+ CDR3 sequences was shared between patients and controls, and these sequences appeared highly expressed in patients. No significant patient-versus-control difference appeared in CD8+ Simpson's diversity.

The TCR comes from a human donor with aplastic anemia. The sample comprised sorted CD4+, CD8+, or CD8+CD57+ T cells (not recorded which) from PBMCs. The genes are TRBV7-8 and TRBJ1-1; the D call in the table, TRBD1, was not verified against the DNA. Here the CDR3 reads CASSLAGGRNTQSFS.